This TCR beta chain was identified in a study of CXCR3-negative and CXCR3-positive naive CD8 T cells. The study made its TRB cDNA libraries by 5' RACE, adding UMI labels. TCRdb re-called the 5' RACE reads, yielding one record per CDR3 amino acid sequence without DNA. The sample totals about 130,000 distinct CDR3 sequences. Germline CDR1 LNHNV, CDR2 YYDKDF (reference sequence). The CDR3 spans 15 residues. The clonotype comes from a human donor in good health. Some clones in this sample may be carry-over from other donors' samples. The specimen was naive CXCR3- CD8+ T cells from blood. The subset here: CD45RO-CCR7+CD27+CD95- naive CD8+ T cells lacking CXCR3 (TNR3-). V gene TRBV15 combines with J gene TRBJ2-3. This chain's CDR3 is CATSSGVLAGDTQYF.